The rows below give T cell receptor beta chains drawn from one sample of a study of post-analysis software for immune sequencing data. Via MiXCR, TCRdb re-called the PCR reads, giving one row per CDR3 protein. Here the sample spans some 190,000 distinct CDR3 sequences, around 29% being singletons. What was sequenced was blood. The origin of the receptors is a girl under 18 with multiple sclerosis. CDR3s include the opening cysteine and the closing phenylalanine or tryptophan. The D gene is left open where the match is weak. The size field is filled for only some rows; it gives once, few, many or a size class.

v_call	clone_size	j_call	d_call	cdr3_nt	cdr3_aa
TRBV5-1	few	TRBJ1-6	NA	TGCGCCAGCGCCTATCAGGGCAGCTATAATTCACCCCTCCACTTT	CASAYQGSYNSPLHF
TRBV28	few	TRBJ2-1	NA	TGTGCCAGCAGTTTCACCCCAAGCGGGCGGTCCTACAATGAGCAGTTCTTC	CASSFTPSGRSYNEQFF
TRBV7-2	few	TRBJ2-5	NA	TGTGCCAGCAGCCGGATGCGGGAGACCCAGTACTTC	CASSRMRETQYF
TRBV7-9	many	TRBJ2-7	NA	TGTGCCAGCAGCTTAACCTCGGAAACGTACGAGCAGTACTTC	CASSLTSETYEQYF
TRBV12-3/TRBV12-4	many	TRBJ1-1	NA	TGTGCCAGCAGCCCCGATCGTGGGAACACTGAAGCTTTCTTT	CASSPDRGNTEAFF
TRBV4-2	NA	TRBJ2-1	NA	TGTGCCAGCAGCCAAGAGAGGGCTGAGCAGTTCTTC	CASSQERAEQFF
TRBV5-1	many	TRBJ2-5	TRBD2	TGCGCCAGCAGCCCTCGTGGACCTGCAGCGGGAGTTCAGGAGACCCAGTACTTC	CASSPRGPAAGVQETQYF
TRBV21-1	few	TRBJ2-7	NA	TGTGCCAGCAGCTACTCCCGGACAGGGGGGGACTACGAGCAGTACTTC	CASSYSRTGGDYEQYF
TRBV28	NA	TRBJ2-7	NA	TGTGTCAGCAGTTTATTGGGGGATTCTTACGAGCAGTACTTC	CVSSLLGDSYEQYF
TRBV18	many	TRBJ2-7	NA	TGTGCCAGCTCGCCCACCGGGAACCCCTACGAGCAGTACTTC	CASSPTGNPYEQYF
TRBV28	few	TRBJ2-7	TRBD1	TGTGCCAGCAGAAGCCGGGGACAGGGTTCCTACGAGCAGTACTTC	CASRSRGQGSYEQYF
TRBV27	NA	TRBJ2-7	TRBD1	TGTGCCAGCAGGTCGACCAGGGGGTACGAGCAGTACTTC	CASRSTRGYEQYF
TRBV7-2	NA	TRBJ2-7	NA	TGTGCCAGCAGTTCAACAGGGCTCTCTCAATACGAGCAGTACTTC	CASSSTGLSQYEQYF
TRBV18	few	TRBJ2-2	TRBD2	TGTGCCAGCTCACCAGGACTAGCAGACACCGGGGAGCTGTTTTTT	CASSPGLADTGELFF
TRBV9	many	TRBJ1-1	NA	TGTGCCAGCAGCGTAGTGGGGGGCACGGCGAACACTGAAGCTTTCTTT	CASSVVGGTANTEAFF
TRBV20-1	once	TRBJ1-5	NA	TGCAGTGCTAGAGATTGGCAGGCTTATAGCAATCAGCCCCAGCATTTT	CSARDWQAYSNQPQHF
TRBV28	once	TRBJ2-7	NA	TGTGCCAGCAGTCCACAGGGGGGGATTCGGCAGTACTTC	CASSPQGGIRQYF
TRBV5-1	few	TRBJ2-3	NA	TGCGCCAGCAGCTTGTCTGGGGGGCCAGGCACAGATACGCAGTATTTT	CASSLSGGPGTDTQYF
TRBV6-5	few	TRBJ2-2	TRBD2	TGTGCCAGCAGGCGGGGACTAGCTTACACCGGGGAGCTGTTTTTT	CASRRGLAYTGELFF
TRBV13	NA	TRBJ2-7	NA	TGTGCCAGCAGCTTAGTTCCGGACAGAGTCTACGGGCAGTACTTC	CASSLVPDRVYGQYF
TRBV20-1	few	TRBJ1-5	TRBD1	TGCAGCGTCGTGACAGGGGGCAATCAGCCCCAGCATTTT	CSVVTGGNQPQHF
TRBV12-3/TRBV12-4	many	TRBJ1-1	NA	TGTGCCAGCAGTTTTTATCCGGAAGCTTTCTTT	CASSFYPEAFF
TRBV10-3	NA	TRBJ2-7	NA	TGTGTCATCAGTGGGGGTATGGGGGGCGACGAGCAGTACTTC	CVISGGMGGDEQYF
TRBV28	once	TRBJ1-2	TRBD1	TGTGCCAGCAGGGGGGGACAGGGGCCATCAAGGTATGGCTACACCTTC	CASRGGQGPSRYGYTF
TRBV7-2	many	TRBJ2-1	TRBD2	TGTGCCAGCAGCCAGACTAGCGGGGTTCGGGGGGAGCAGTTCTTC	CASSQTSGVRGEQFF
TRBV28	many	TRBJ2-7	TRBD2	TGTGCCAGCAGTAATTTGGAGCGGGAGTTCCACGAGCAGTACTTC	CASSNLEREFHEQYF